This TCR beta chain originates from a study of cytomegalovirus exposure and HLA in healthy donors. Remarks on this clone: The antigen is undetermined.

The study ran its PCR with 60 Vbeta and 13 Jbeta primers. Data came from immunoSEQ multiplex PCR; TCRdb stores just in-frame clones and leaves some out. The sample shows 150,000 to 200,000 clones, 60% to 80% of them seen only once. The CDR3 has 17 amino acids. With 0 bases clipped from V and 4 bases from J, the junction kept 3 bases outside the gene matches. CDR1 and CDR2 from the germline V gene are MGHRA and YSYEKL. Findings and caveats of the study: Cytomegalovirus status was reportedly diagnosed by the classifier with high specificity and sensitivity. Analysis performed later found approximately 17,000 TCR beta sequences associated with HLA alleles at 0.05 false discovery rate. Trimming of TCR beta V- and J-genes showed a link, identified in a later analysis, to a missense DCLRE1C variant.

The material sequenced was PBMCs. The receptor was derived from a woman between 40 and 55 years old in good health and CMV-seropositive. The chain combines TRBV4-1 with TRBJ2-2; 12 nucleotides match TRBD2. CDR3 bases: TGCGCCAGCAGCCAAGATCGGGGACTAGCGGGCACCGGGGAGCTGTTTTTT. This sequence encodes CASSQDRGLAGTGELFF.